This T cell receptor (beta chain) was sequenced during a study of regulatory T cells in long-lasting Graves disease (dated by TCRdb to the early 2020s). Broadly, across the study: Persistent Graves' disease was defined as antithyroid drug treatment for over 5 years with persistently positive TSH receptor autoantibodies. Peripheral blood TCR sequencing and RNA sequencing compared persistent Graves' disease patients with newly diagnosed Graves' disease patients. The study was registered as a clinical trial and conducted in China. A total of 33 samples underwent TCR sequencing, from roughly 13 patients with persistent Graves' disease and 20 or so patients with newly diagnosed Graves' disease. In the clinical cohort, patients with persistent Graves' disease had used antithyroid drugs for an average of around 9.9 years. General conclusions and limits of the study: Persistent patients shared more public clonotypes among themselves (roughly 2,700) than newly diagnosed patients did (approximately 970). Because the primary lesion, thyroid tissue, could not be accessed, the study looked at peripheral blood alone. Lower TCR Shannon entropy and fewer highly expanded clones were observed in persistent Graves' disease patients than in newly diagnosed patients, which suggested clonal expansion. TRBV28, TRBJ1-2 and TRBJ2-5 were preferentially used in persistent disease, while TRBV20-1 and TRBJ2-1 were favored in newly diagnosed disease. Only the TCR beta chain was sequenced and analyzed. The small sample size was acknowledged by the authors as a limitation that may reduce accuracy.

What this sample's time point label stands for: persistent/refractory GD, antithyroid drugs over 5 years with positive TRAb. For both TCR sequencing and RNA sequencing, RNA was extracted from PBMCs in TRIzol. The diagnosis of Graves' disease was made according to American Thyroid Association guidelines. Patients for the study were recruited at an endocrinology department in Xi'an, China. Each patient gave roughly 8.4 milliliters of peripheral blood, collected in an EDTA anticoagulant tube. PBMCs were isolated by Ficoll Paque Plus density gradient separation without further T cell sorting. An Agilent 2100 Bioanalyzer and agarose gel were used to assess RNA quality, and a NanoDrop 2000 was used to measure RNA concentration. The method was multiplex PCR. Data came from an Illumina HiSeq 4000. TCR beta libraries were built with iRepertoire HTBI primers and Arm-PCR amplification of CDR3 regions. Before sequencing, the PCR products went through gel purification. The authors' analysis ran thus. Gene usage analysis of CDR3 amino acid clonotypes used the 55 to 80 TRBV and more than 13 TRBJ segments found across samples. COPE and FqMerger were used to merge the filtered high-quality paired reads into contigs. Contigs were aligned with BLAST to IMGT TRBV, TRBD and TRBJ reference genes, and CDR3 was defined per IMGT. Clonotypes above 0.1% frequency were classified as highly expanded clones. Shannon entropy was used to measure repertoire diversity, and the Gini coefficient was used to measure V-J evenness. Public clonotypes were defined as clonotypes shared by more than one individual. The public reads were reanalyzed by TCRdb: fastp trimming at Q25, MiXCR alignment, in-frame beta chains only. All rows with the same CDR3 protein become a single entry with the most common DNA and genes. V and J calls and clone size were set by TCRdb, not the authors. The sample contains roughly 400,000 distinct CDR3 sequences, about a fifth of them found a single time. Jointly, the top ten make up roughly 20% of the sample.

To note about this clonotype: The antigen it recognizes is unknown. It has no much larger one-base neighbor in the sample; base qualities were not kept.

Trimming accounts for 6 bases at V and 4 bases at J, while the number of junction bases matched to no gene is 6. The CDR3 measures 14 amino acids from cysteine to phenylalanine. The sequence is cut down to CDR3 DNA, 42 bases in frame from base 1. CDR1 and CDR2 were assigned from the germline V gene (reference sequence) as MNHEY and SMNVEV. The chain is encoded by TRBV27 joined to TRBJ1-5, with 7 central nucleotides matching TRBD1. The clonotype comes from a female donor with Graves disease. The material was peripheral blood mononuclear cells (PBMCs), obtained when the disease was refractory, from a patient treated with antithyroid drugs. The nucleotide sequence is TGTGCCAGCAGCACCCAGGGGGAGAATCAGCCCCAGCATTTT. This sequence encodes CASSTQGENQPQHF.